This T cell receptor (beta chain) appears in the sequencing data of a study of synovial regulatory T cells in juvenile arthritis. The CDR3 sequence is 12 residues long. DNA is not on record. Germline V gene lookup returns CDR1 LNHNV and CDR2 YYDKDF (reference sequence). The table came from immunoSEQ multiplex PCR; TCRdb's copy has only in-frame clones and leaves some out. This sample lists about 9,700 clones; its ten largest clones have roughly 0.7%. The clonotype originates from a donor aged 2 to 35 with juvenile idiopathic arthritis. V and J are TRBV15 and TRBJ1-2. The source material was Treg cells from blood. As for subset: remaining (HLA-DR-negative) circulating blood Treg cells. CDR3 sequence reads: CATSRDRNGYTF.